The rows below give T cell receptor beta chains drawn from one sample of a study of cytomegalovirus exposure and HLA in healthy donors. Libraries were prepared by immunoSEQ multiplex PCR; TCRdb keeps only in-frame clonotypes and omits some of them. This table has 90,000 to 130,000 clones, 55% to 70% appearing once. The sequencing sample was made of PBMCs. These receptor sequences come from a woman in her thirties in good health and CMV-seronegative. The CDR3 runs from the conserved cysteine through the conserved F or W. The D gene is left open where the match is weak. Clone size is not always given. Where it is, it says once, few, many or a class for expanded clones.

>NA|TRBV25-1|NA|TRBJ1-3
TGTGCCAGCAGTGGAGGAGCAAGCTCTGGAAACACCATATATTTT
CASSGGASSGNTIYF
>NA|TRBV18|NA|TRBJ2-5
TGTGCCAGCTCACCAAGGGACTTAGGAGAGACCCAGTACTTC
CASSPRDLGETQYF
>once|TRBV15|TRBD2|TRBJ2-1
TGTGCCACCAGCAGCGGAAGGACTAGCGGGAGGAGGGGTAATGAGCAGTTCTTC
CATSSGRTSGRRGNEQFF
>once|TRBV18|NA|TRBJ1-1
TGTGCCAGCTCACCATTAACCCCGGCGGGCACTGAAGCTTTCTTT
CASSPLTPAGTEAFF
>NA|TRBV6-5|NA|TRBJ2-5
TGTGCCAGCAGTTACTCGAGGGACCAAGAGACCCAGTACTTC
CASSYSRDQETQYF
>NA|TRBV19|NA|TRBJ2-7
TGTGCCAGTAGTATGGTAGGAGGATACGAGCAGTACTTC
CASSMVGGYEQYF
>NA|TRBV6-1|TRBD1|TRBJ1-5
TGTGCCAGCAGTCCGGGACAGCACAATCAGCCCCAGCATTTT
CASSPGQHNQPQHF
>NA|TRBV5-6|TRBD1|TRBJ1-1
TGTGCCAGCAGCTTGGCCGGGGGACAGGGGGCTGGGGACACTGAAGCTTTCTTT
CASSLAGGQGAGDTEAFF
>NA|TRBV9|TRBD1|TRBJ1-1
TGTGCCAGCGGGGGACAGCTGAACACTGAAGCTTTCTTT
CASGGQLNTEAFF
>NA|TRBV15|TRBD1|TRBJ1-2
TGTGCCACCAGCAGAGAGGATGGGGACAGCCACCCCCTTAACTATGGCTACACCTTC
CATSREDGDSHPLNYGYTF
>NA|TRBV11-3|TRBD2|TRBJ2-1
TGTGCCAGCAGCTTAGAAGCTAGCGGGAGCGAAAATGAGCAGTTCTTC
CASSLEASGSENEQFF
>NA|TRBV7-9|NA|TRBJ1-1
TGTGCCAGCAGCTTACAGGTCACTGAAGCTTTCTTT
CASSLQVTEAFF
>NA|TRBV4-1|TRBD1|TRBJ1-5
TGCGCCAGCAGCCAAACGACAGGGGTGAGCAATCAGCCTCAGCATTTT
CASSQTTGVSNQPQHF
>NA|TRBV9|TRBD2|TRBJ2-7
TGTGCCAGCAGCGTATCGGGAGGCTCCTACGAGCAGTACTTC
CASSVSGGSYEQYF
>NA|TRBV20-1|TRBD1|TRBJ2-5
TGCAGCCGACAGGGGGCGGAGACCCAGTACTTC
CSRQGAETQYF
>NA|TRBV5-1|NA|TRBJ1-3
TGCGCCAGCAGCTTAGACAGGCAGAGCTCTGGAAACACCATATATTTT
CASSLDRQSSGNTIYF
>NA|TRBV28|NA|TRBJ2-2
TGTGCCAGCAGTTCGAGCCGGGACTCTTACACCGGGGAGCTGTTTTTT
CASSSSRDSYTGELFF
>once|TRBV6-1|NA|TRBJ1-2
TGTGCCAGCAGTGGACAGAGTAACTATGGCTACACCTTC
CASSGQSNYGYTF
>few|TRBV23-1|TRBD1|TRBJ2-1
TGCGCCAGTGGACAGGACTCAGAGGGCTACAATGAGCAGTTCTTC
CASGQDSEGYNEQFF
>NA|TRBV28|NA|TRBJ1-1
TGTGCCAGCAGTTCTCCGACAGGAGGATTAACTGAAGCTTTCTTT
CASSSPTGGLTEAFF
>NA|TRBV7-8|TRBD2|TRBJ2-3
TGTGCCAGCAGCTCTCGACTAGCGGGAGTGTCAGATACGCAGTATTTT
CASSSRLAGVSDTQYF
>NA|TRBV6-1|TRBD1|TRBJ2-1
TGTGCCAGCGGGGACAGGGTCCCCTACAATGAGCAGTTCTTC
CASGDRVPYNEQFF
>NA|TRBV27|TRBD2|TRBJ2-1
TGTGCCAGCAGTTTATTCTCGACTAGCGGATCCTACAATGAGCAGTTCTTC
CASSLFSTSGSYNEQFF
>NA|TRBV5-1|NA|TRBJ1-2
TGCGCCAGCAGCTTAGACAGGTTCTATGGCTACACCTTC
CASSLDRFYGYTF
>few|TRBV7-9|TRBD1|TRBJ1-1
TGTGCCAGCAGCTCACAGGGGGGCACTGAAGCTTTCTTT
CASSSQGGTEAFF
>NA|TRBV4-1|NA|TRBJ1-3
TGCGCCAGCAGCCAAGCCACCGGGTCCACCGGCGGAAACACCATATATTTT
CASSQATGSTGGNTIYF
>NA|TRBV5-4|NA|TRBJ1-3
TGTGCCAGCAGCTTGGCCGGGCGGCGAGGGTCGGCTGGAAACACCATATATTTT
CASSLAGRRGSAGNTIYF
>NA|TRBV5-6|NA|TRBJ1-1
TGTGCCAGCAGCTTCTCCAGCACTGAAGCTTTCTTT
CASSFSSTEAFF
>NA|TRBV25-1|NA|TRBJ1-2
TGTGCCAGCAGTGAATTTGGGGACTCGACGGTATATGGCTACACCTTC
CASSEFGDSTVYGYTF
>NA|TRBV7-9|TRBD1|TRBJ1-1
TGTGCCAGCAGCTCGACGTTCGGTAAGGGACAGGGAAATACTGAAGCTTTCTTT
CASSSTFGKGQGNTEAFF